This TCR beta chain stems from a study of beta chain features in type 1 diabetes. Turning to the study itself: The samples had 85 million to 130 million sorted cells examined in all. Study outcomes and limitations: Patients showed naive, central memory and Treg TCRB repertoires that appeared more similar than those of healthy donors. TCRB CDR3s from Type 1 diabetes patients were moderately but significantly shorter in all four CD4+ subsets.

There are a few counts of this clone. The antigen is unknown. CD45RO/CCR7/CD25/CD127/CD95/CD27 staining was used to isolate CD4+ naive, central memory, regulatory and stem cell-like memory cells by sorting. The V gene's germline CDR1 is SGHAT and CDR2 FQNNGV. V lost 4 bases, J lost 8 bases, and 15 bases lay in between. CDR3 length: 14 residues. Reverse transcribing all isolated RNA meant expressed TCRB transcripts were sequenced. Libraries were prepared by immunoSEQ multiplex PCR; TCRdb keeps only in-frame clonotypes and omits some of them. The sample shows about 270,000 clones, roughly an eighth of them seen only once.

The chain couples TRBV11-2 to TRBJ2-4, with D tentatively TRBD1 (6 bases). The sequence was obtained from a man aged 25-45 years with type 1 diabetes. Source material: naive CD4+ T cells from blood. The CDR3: CASSSRPGVHIQYF. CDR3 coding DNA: TGTGCCAGCAGCTCCCGGCCAGGGGTTCACATTCAGTACTTC.